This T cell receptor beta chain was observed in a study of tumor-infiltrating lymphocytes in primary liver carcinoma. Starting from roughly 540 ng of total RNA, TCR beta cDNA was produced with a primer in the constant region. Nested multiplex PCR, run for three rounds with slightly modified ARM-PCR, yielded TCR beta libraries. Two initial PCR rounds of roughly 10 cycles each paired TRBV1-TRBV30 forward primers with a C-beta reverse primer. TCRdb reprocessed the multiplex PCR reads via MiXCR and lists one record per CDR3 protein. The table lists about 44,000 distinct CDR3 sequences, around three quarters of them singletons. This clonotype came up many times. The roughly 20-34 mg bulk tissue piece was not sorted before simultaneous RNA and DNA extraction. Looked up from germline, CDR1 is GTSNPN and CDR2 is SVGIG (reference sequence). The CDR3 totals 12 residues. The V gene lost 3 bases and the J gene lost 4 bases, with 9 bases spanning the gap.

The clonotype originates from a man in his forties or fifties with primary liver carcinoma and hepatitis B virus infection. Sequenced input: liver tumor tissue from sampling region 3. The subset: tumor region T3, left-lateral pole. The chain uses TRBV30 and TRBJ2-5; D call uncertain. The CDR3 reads CAWSLYGETQYF. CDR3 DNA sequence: TGTGCCTGGAGCTTGTACGGAGAGACCCAGTACTTC.